This TCR beta chain was identified during a study of cytomegalovirus exposure and HLA in healthy donors. The PCR was carried out with 60 Vbeta primers and 13 Jbeta primers. Libraries were prepared by immunoSEQ multiplex PCR; TCRdb keeps only in-frame clonotypes and omits some of them. Found here are more than 110,000 clones, roughly 78% of them singletons; the top ten hold roughly 2.2%. There are a few counts of this clone. Trimming stripped 5 bases from V and 0 bases from J, with 13 bases between. The CDR3 has 15 residues. In germline, CDR1 is SGHTA, CDR2 FQGNSA. The source material was PBMCs. The TCR comes from a man aged 30-40 years in good health and CMV-seronegative. V usage is TRBV7-2 and J usage is TRBJ1-1; possible D gene TRBD1, 6 bases. CDR3: CASSTSGQLNTEAFF. DNA for the CDR3: TGTGCCAGCAGCACCTCTGGACAGTTGAACACTGAAGCTTTCTTT.